Sequencing of this T cell receptor beta chain was carried out in a study of blood T cell repertoires in COVID-19. Background on the study: T cells, B-cell-depleted T cells, or PBMCs supplied cDNA or gDNA.

TCRdb keeps only in-frame clones here, not all; method: immunoSEQ multiplex PCR. This sample has tens of thousands of clones, with more than 75% found just once. V dropped 4 bases and J dropped 1 base, with 16 bases sitting between them. The germline gives CDR1 SEHNR, CDR2 FQNEAQ (reference sequence). This CDR3 comprises 16 residues. This clone was seen only once. The sample taken for sequencing was peripheral blood. This chain uses TRBV7-9 with TRBJ1-1; D not resolved. The receptor was isolated from a woman aged 60 to 75 with acute or convalescent COVID-19. CDR3 coding DNA: TGTGCCAGCAGCTCGCGGATCAGTTCTTCGAACACTGAAGCTTTCTTT. This encodes CASSSRISSSNTEAFF.